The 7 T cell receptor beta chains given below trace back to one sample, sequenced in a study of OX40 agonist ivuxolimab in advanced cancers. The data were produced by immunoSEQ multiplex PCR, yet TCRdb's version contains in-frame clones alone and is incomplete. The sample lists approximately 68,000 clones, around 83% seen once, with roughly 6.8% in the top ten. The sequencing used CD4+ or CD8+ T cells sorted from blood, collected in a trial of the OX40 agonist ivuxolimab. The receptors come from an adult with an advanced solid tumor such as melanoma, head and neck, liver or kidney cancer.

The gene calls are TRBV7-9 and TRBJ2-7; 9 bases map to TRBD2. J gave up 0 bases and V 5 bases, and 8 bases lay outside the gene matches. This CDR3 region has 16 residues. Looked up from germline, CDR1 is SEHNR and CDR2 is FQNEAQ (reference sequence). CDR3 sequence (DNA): TGTGCCAGCAGCCATTCTAGCGGGGAGAGCTCCTACGAGCAGTACGTC. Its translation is CASSHSSGESSYEQYV.

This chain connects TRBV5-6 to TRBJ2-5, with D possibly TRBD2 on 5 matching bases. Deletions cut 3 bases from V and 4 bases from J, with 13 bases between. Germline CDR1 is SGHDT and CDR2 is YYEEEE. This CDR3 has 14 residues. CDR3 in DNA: TGTGCCAGCAGCTACGGAGCGGTGGGAGAGACCCAGTACTTC. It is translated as CASSYGAVGETQYF.

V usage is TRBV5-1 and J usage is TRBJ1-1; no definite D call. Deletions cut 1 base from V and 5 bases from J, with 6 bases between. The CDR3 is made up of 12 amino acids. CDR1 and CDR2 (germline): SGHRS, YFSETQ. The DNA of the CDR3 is TGCGCCAGCAGCTTGTCGGATACTGAAGCTTTCTTT. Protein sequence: CASSLSDTEAFF.

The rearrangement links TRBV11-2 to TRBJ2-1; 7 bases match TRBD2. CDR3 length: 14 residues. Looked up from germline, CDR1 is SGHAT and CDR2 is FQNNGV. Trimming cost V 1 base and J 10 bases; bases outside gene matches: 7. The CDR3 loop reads CASSLGRGAGEQFF. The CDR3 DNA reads TGTGCCAGCAGCTTAGGTCGGGGAGCGGGAGAGCAGTTCTTC.

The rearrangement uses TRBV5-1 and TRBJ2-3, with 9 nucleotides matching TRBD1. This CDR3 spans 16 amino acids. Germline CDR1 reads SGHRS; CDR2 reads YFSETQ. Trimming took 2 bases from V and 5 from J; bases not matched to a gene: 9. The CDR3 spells CASSFSLAGQGDTQYF. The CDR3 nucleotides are TGCGCCAGCAGCTTTTCCCTGGCGGGACAGGGAGATACGCAGTATTTT.

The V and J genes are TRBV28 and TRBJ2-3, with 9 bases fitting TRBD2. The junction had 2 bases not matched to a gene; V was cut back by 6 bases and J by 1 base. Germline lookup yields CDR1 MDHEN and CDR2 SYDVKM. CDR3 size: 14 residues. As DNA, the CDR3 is TGTGCCAGCAGCTGGACTAGCGGCACAGATACGCAGTATTTT. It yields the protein CASSWTSGTDTQYF.

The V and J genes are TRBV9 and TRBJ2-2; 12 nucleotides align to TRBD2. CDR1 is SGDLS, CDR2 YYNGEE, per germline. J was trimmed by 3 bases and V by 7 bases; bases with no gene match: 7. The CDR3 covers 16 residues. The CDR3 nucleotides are TGTGCCAGCGGGCTAGCGGGAGGGCCGGACACCGGGGAGCTGTTTTTT. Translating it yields CASGLAGGPDTGELFF. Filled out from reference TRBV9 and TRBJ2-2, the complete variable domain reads DSGVTQTPKHLITATGQRVTLRCSPRSGDLSVYWYQQSLDQGLQFLIQYYNGEERAKGNILERFSAQQFPDLHSELNLSSLELGDSALYFCASGLAGGPDTGELFFGEGSRLTVL.